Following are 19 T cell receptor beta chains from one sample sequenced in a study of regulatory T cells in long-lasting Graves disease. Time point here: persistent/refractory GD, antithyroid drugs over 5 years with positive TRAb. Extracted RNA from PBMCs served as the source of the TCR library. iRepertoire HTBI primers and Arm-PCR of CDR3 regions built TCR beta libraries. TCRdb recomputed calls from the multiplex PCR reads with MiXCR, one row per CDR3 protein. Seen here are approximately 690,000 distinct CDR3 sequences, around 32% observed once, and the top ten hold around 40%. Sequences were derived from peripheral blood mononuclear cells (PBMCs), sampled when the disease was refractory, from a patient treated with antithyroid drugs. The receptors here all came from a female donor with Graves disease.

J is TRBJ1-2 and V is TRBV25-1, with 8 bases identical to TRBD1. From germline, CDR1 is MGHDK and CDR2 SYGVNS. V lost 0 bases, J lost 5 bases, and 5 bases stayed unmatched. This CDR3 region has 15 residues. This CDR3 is CASSEYGGQGYGYTF. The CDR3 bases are TGTGCCAGCAGTGAATACGGAGGACAGGGTTATGGCTACACCTTC.

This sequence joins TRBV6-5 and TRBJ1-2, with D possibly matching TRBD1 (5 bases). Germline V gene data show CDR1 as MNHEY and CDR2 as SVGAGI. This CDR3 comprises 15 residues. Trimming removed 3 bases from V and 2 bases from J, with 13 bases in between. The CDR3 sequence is CASSYERTQNYGYTF. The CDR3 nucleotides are TGTGCCAGCAGTTATGAACGGACACAGAACTATGGCTACACCTTC.

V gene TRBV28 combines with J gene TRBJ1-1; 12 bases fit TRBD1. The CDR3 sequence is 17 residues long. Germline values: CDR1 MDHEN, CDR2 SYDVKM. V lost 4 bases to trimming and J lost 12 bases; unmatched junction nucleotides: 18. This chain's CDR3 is CASSSRDRGRQAGEPFF. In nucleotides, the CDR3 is TGTGCCAGCAGTTCCCGGGACAGGGGGCGCCAGGCCGGGGAGCCTTTCTTT. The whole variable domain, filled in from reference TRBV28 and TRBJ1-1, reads DVKVTQSSRYLVKRTGEKVFLECVQDMDHENMFWYRQDPGLGLRLIYFSYDVKMKEKGDIPEGYSVSREKKERFSLILESASTNQTSMYLCASSSRDRGRQAGEPFFGQGTRLTVV.

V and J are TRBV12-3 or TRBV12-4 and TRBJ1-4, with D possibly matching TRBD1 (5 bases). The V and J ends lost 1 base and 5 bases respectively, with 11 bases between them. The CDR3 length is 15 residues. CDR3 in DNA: TGTGCCAGCAGTTTAGGAGGGGTAATGAATGAAAAACTGTTTTTT. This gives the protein CASSLGGVMNEKLFF.

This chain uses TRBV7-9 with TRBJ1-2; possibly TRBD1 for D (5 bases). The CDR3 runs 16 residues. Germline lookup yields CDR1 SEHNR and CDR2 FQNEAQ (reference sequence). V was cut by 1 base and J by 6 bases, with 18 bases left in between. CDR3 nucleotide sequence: TGTGCCAGCAGCTTAGGGCCTCAGCAGGGTGCCGATGGCTACACCTTC. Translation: CASSLGPQQGADGYTF.

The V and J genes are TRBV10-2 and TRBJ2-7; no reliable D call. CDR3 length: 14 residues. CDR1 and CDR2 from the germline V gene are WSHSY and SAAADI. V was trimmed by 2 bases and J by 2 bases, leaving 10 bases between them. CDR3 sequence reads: CASSELLTPYEQYF. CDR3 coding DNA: TGCGCCAGCAGTGAGCTACTAACCCCCTACGAGCAGTACTTC.

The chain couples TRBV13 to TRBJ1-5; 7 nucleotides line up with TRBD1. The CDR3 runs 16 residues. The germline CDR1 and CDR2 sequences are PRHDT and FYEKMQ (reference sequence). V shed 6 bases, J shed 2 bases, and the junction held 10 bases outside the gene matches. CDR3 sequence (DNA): TGTGCCAGCAGTTGGGGTACAGGGGTGGGCAATCAGCCCCAGCATTTT. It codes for CASSWGTGVGNQPQHF.

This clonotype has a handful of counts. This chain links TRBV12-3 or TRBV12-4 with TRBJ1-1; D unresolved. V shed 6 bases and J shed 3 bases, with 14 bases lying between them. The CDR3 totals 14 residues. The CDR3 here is CASSPSMGYTEAFF. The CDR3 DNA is TGTGCCAGCAGCCCAAGCATGGGTTACACTGAAGCTTTCTTT.

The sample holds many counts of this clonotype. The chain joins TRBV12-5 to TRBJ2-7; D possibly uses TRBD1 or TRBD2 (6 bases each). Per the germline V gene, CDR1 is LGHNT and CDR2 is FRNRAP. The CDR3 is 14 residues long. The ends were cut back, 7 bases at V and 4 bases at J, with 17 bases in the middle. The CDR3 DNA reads TGTGCTAGTGCCAGGATGGGGGCGGGATACGAGCAGTACTTC. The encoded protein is CASARMGAGYEQYF.

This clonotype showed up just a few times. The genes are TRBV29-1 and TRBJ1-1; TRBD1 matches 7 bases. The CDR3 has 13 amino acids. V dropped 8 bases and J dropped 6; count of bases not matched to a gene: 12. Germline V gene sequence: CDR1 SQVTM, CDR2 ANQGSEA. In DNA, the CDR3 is TGCAGCACAATTTACAGGGGTGGCGCTGAAGCTTTCTTT. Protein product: CSTIYRGGAEAFF.

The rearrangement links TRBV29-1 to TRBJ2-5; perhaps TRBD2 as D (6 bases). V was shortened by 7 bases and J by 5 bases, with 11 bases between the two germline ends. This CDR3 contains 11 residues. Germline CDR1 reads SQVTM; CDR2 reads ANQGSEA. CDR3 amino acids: CSASVTETQYF. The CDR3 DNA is TGCAGCGCTAGCGTCACGGAGACCCAGTACTTC. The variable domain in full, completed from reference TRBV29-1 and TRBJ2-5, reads SAVISQKPSRDICQRGTSLTIQCQVDSQVTMMFWYRQQPGQSLTLIATANQGSEATYESGFVIDKFPISRPNLTFSTLTVSNMSPEDSSIYLCSASVTETQYFGPGTRLLVL.

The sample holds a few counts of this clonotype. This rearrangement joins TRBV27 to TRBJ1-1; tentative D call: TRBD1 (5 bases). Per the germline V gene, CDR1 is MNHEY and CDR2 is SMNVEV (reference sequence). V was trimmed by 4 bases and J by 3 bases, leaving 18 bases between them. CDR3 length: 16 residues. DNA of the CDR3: TGTGCCAGCAGTTACACCTACGACAGCTCGTACACTGAAGCTTTCTTT. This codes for CASSYTYDSSYTEAFF.

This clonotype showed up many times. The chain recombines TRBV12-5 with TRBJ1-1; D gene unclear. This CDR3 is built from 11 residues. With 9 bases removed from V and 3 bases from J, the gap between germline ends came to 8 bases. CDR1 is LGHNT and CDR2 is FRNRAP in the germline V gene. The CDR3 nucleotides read TGTGCTAGCGACCGGTACACTGAAGCTTTCTTT. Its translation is CASDRYTEAFF.

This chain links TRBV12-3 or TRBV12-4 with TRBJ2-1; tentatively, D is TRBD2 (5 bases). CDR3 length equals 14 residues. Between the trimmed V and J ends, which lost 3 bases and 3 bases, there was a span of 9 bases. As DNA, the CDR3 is TGTGCCAGCAGTTTTGTCGGGAACTACAATGAGCAGTTCTTC. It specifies CASSFVGNYNEQFF.

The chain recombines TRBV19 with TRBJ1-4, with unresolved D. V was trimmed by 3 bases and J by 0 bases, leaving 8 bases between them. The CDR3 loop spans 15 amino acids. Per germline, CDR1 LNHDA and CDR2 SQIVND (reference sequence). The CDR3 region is CASSIGLTTNEKLFF. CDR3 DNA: TGTGCCAGTAGTATTGGTCTGACAACTAATGAAAAACTGTTTTTT. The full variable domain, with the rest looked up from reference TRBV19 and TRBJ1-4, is DGGITQSPKYLFRKEGQNVTLSCEQNLNHDAMYWYRQDPGQGLRLIYYSQIVNDFQKGDIAEGYSVSREKKESFPLTVTSAQKNPTAFYLCASSIGLTTNEKLFFGSGTQLSVL.

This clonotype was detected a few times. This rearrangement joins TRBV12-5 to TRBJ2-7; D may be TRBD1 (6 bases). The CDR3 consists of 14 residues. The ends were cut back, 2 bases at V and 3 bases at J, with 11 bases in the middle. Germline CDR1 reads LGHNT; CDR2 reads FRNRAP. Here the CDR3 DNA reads TGTGCTAGTGGTTTGACAGGGCCGGGCTACGAGCAGTACTTC. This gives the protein CASGLTGPGYEQYF.

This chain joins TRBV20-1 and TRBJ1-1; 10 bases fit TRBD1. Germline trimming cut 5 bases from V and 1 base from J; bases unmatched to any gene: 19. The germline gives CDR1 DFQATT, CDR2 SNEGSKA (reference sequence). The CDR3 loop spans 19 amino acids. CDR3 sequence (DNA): TGCAGTGCTCACTCGGCTCCGGGACAGGGGTTAGGGAAGAACACTGAAGCTTTCTTT. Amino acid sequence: CSAHSAPGQGLGKNTEAFF.

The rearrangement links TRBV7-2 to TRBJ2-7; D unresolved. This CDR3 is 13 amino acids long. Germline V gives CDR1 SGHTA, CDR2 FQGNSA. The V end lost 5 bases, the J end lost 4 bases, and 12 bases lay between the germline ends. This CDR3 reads CASSRPLGYEQYF. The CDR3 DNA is TGTGCCAGCAGCCGACCCCTAGGGTACGAGCAGTACTTC.

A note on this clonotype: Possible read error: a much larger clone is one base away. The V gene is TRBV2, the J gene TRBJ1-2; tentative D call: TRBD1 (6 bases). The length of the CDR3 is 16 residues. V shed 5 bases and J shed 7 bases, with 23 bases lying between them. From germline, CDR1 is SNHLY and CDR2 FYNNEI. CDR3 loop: CASSSHLRTPGAGYTF. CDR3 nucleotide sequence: TGTGCCAGCAGTTCGCACCTCCGGACCCCGGGGGCTGGCTACACCTTC.